This T cell receptor beta chain was sequenced in a study of T cell clones after liver transplantation. Findings and caveats of the study: A significant post-transplant drop in circulating graft-donor-reactive CD4 TCRbeta sequences occurred in most of the 8 subjects. Graft donor-reactive T cells possibly entered the graft instead of undergoing deletion.

TCRdb's copy holds only in-frame clones and misses some; the assay was immunoSEQ multiplex PCR. Among 16,000 or so clones listed, 75% to 90% were seen once. Concerning this clone: No antigen is known for it.

The sample was CD8+ T cells from blood, taken 46 months after liver transplant. This sequence originates from a human patient who received a liver transplant. A subset of T cells may come from the graft donor.

The CDR3 bases are TGCGCCAGCAGCTTGGGGGCTAGCGGAAGCTACGAGCAGTACTTC. Translation gives CASSLGASGSYEQYF. The chain links TRBV5-1 to TRBJ2-7; 7 nucleotides line up with TRBD2. The V segment lost 0 bases and the J segment 3 bases; nucleotides outside the gene matches: 6. The CDR3 extends over 15 amino acids. CDR1 SGHRS and CDR2 YFSETQ come from the germline V gene.